This entry lists 13 T cell receptor beta chains sequenced from one sample in a study of spatial heterogeneity in lung cancer. From the 5' RACE reads, TCRdb called clonotypes with MiXCR, one entry per CDR3 protein. The sample consists of roughly 79,000 distinct CDR3 sequences, around an eighth of them appearing once. Time point in this sample: sample taken at primary tumor resection. Whole RNA was taken from tumor, nontumor lung or frozen PBMC; it was then sequenced unsorted. Sequences were derived from PBMCs, sampled at surgery. Every receptor here comes from a male donor with early-stage non-small cell lung cancer.

This chain's CDR3 is CASSPGSWNTEAFF. The DNA of the CDR3 is TGTGCCAGCTCACCAGGCAGTTGGAACACTGAAGCTTTCTTT. The chain recombines TRBV18 with TRBJ1-1; D gene ambiguous. CDR1 KGHSH and CDR2 LQKENI come from the germline V gene. Trimming left V 2 bases short and J 1 base short, with 8 bases between. The CDR3 contains 14 residues. Based on the CDR3 plus reference TRBV18 and TRBJ1-1, the full variable domain is NAGVMQNPRHLVRRRGQEARLRCSPMKGHSHVYWYRQLPEEGLKFMVYLQKENIIDESGMPKERFSAEFPKEGPSILRIQQVVRGDSAAYFCASSPGSWNTEAFFGQGTRLTVV.

CDR3: CASTQLGRVDTEAFF. DNA of the CDR3: TGCGCCAGCACCCAACTGGGGAGGGTGGACACTGAAGCTTTCTTT. The rearrangement uses TRBV5-1 and TRBJ1-1; no clear D gene. In germline, CDR1 is SGHRS, CDR2 YFSETQ. The CDR3 length is 15 residues. V was clipped by 6 bases and J by 3 bases, with 18 bases between them.

This clonotype was counted a few times. V is TRBV28 and J is TRBJ1-5; D ambiguous. The CDR3 covers 12 residues. Trimming pared 2 bases from V and 7 bases from J, leaving 6 bases between. In germline, CDR1 is MDHEN, CDR2 SYDVKM. In DNA, the CDR3 is TGTGCCAGCAGTTTAGTACGACAGCCCCAGCATTTT. Protein sequence: CASSLVRQPQHF.

This clonotype was observed many times. The chain combines TRBV7-2 with TRBJ2-1; D not certain. Trimming took off 2 bases at V and 5 bases at J, with 4 bases between the two ends. The CDR3 runs to 12 residues. Germline assignment: CDR1 SGHTA and CDR2 FQGNSA. CDR3 in amino acids: CASSLINNEQFF. Written as DNA, the CDR3 is TGTGCCAGCAGCTTAATTAACAATGAGCAGTTCTTC.

The V and J genes are TRBV3-1 and TRBJ2-5; 7 positions match TRBD2. V lost 0 bases, J lost 5 bases, and 3 bases stayed unmatched. In germline, CDR1 is LGHDT, CDR2 YNNKEL (reference sequence). The CDR3 runs to 14 residues. For the CDR3, the DNA is TGTGCCAGCAGCCAAGAGGGAGGGATGGAGACCCAGTACTTC. Protein product: CASSQEGGMETQYF.

This CDR3 reads CASSLSRAGEQFF. The CDR3 DNA is TGTGCCAGCAGCCTTTCCCGGGCAGGCGAGCAGTTCTTC. The rearrangement links TRBV27 to TRBJ2-1; D is uncertain. Germline CDR1 reads MNHEY; CDR2 reads SMNVEV (reference sequence). The length of the CDR3 is 13 residues. Trimming removed 6 bases at V and 10 bases at J, with 16 bases between.

V and J are TRBV19 and TRBJ2-5, with unresolved D. Germline CDR1 reads LNHDA; CDR2 reads SQIVND (reference sequence). V was pared by 5 bases and J by 1 base, with 8 bases between. This CDR3 region has 13 residues. CDR3: CASSPNPQETQYF. Here the CDR3 DNA reads TGTGCCAGTAGTCCAAACCCCCAAGAGACCCAGTACTTC.

The rearrangement uses TRBV7-9 and TRBJ1-1, with D uncertain. CDR3 size: 15 residues. The germline V gene encodes CDR1 SEHNR and CDR2 FQNEAQ (reference sequence). Trimming shortened V by 5 bases and J by 0 bases, and 13 bases separated the two germline ends. CDR3 sequence reads: CASSAPTEMNTEAFF. The CDR3 coding sequence is TGTGCCAGCAGCGCCCCTACAGAGATGAACACTGAAGCTTTCTTT.

The sample holds a few counts of this clonotype. CDR3 sequence reads: CASSVGGLANTGELFF. CDR3 coding DNA: TGTGCCAGCAGCGTAGGTGGGCTTGCGAACACCGGGGAGCTGTTTTTT. V gene TRBV9 combines with J gene TRBJ2-2, with D unresolved. There are 16 residues in the CDR3. V lost 0 bases, J lost 0 bases, and 9 bases lay in between. Per the germline V gene, CDR1 is SGDLS and CDR2 is YYNGEE.

This clonotype has ten or more counts. This chain joins TRBV7-3 and TRBJ2-1; a weak D match, TRBD2 (6 bases). There are 14 residues in the CDR3. The germline CDR1 and CDR2 sequences are SGHTA and FQGTGA. V dropped 3 bases and J dropped 2 bases, with 8 bases sitting between them. CDR3 loop: CASSFSGAYNEQFF. The CDR3 DNA follows: TGTGCCAGCAGCTTTTCGGGGGCCTACAATGAGCAGTTCTTC.

This clonotype has only a few counts. V usage is TRBV20-1 and J usage is TRBJ2-7; D is uncertain. The CDR3 is 12 residues long. In germline, CDR1 is DFQATT, CDR2 SNEGSKA (reference sequence). The germline V and J ends were trimmed by 0 bases and 6 bases, with 9 bases remaining between them. CDR3 in DNA: TGCAGTGCTAGAGATAGGGCCGCCGAGCAGTACTTC. This sequence encodes CSARDRAAEQYF.

This clonotype was counted at least ten times. DNA of the CDR3: TGTGCCTGGAGTGTACCCCGGACAGGAAGTGAAAAACTGTTTTTT. It translates to CAWSVPRTGSEKLFF. The chain couples TRBV30 to TRBJ1-4, with 7 bases matching TRBD1. The germline V gene encodes CDR1 GTSNPN and CDR2 SVGIG (reference sequence). J gave up 7 bases and V 0 bases, and 8 bases lay outside the gene matches. The CDR3 spans 15 residues.

The gene calls are TRBV7-2 and TRBJ2-7, with no clear D. Germline V gene sequence: CDR1 SGHTA, CDR2 FQGNSA. With 2 bases removed from V and 0 bases from J, the gap between germline ends came to 8 bases. The CDR3 extends over 14 amino acids. The CDR3 is CASSLQESSYEQYF. The CDR3, as DNA: TGTGCCAGCAGCTTACAGGAGAGCTCCTACGAGCAGTACTTC.